The present TCR beta chain was sequenced within a study of T cell changes during pregnancy in multiple sclerosis (dated by TCRdb to the late 2010s). Regarding the study in general: The study looked at changes in the T cell repertoire across pregnancy in women with multiple sclerosis.

This clone was seen once. It lacks a known antigen. Base qualities are not recorded, but no much larger clone differs from it by a single base. Library method: the immunoSEQ multiplex PCR assay. Drawn from immuneACCESS, this table holds only the in-frame rearrangements with V and J called that TCRdb kept. Clones are partly lost; checked studies trace under half to an unresolved V gene and leave the rest unexplained. Counted in this sample were about 64,000 clones; about 96% of them appeared once. The ten largest clones capture roughly 2.4% of the sample. V lost 0 bases and J lost 0 bases, and the count of bases not matched to a germline gene is 4. Reading the germline V gene gives CDR1 SGHAT and CDR2 FQNNGV. The CDR3 measures 16 amino acids from cysteine to phenylalanine. Just the 48-base CDR3 DNA is kept, in frame starting at base 1.

The specimen was CD8+ T cells from peripheral blood mononuclear cells, collected after pregnancy. The receptor comes from a female donor with multiple sclerosis, enrolled in a pregnancy study. Here the chain combines TRBV11-2 and TRBJ2-7; 8 junctional bases match TRBD1. The nucleotide sequence is given as TGTGCCAGCAGCTTAGAATTCACAGGGGGCTCCTACGAGCAGTACTTC. Its translation is CASSLEFTGGSYEQYF.